Listed below are T cell receptor beta chains from one sample, sequenced in a study of technical replicates of blood from several donors. Profiled with immunoSEQ multiplex PCR; TCRdb holds only in-frame clones, not every one. The data contain more than 65,000 clones, under 97% of them singletons. The sequenced material came from T cells isolated from PBMCs. The receptors shown here come from a human donor in good health. CDR3s include the opening cysteine and the closing phenylalanine or tryptophan. Fields, in order: CDR3 DNA, CDR3 protein, J gene, V gene, clone size, D gene. The D gene is left open where the match is weak. Rows give clone size only sometimes, using once, few, many, or a class for an expanded clone.

DNA: TGTGCCAGCAGCTCCCGACTGAACTCTGGGGCCAACGTCCTGACTTTC
CDR3: CASSSRLNSGANVLTF
J: TRBJ2-6
V: TRBV5-6
size: NA
D: NA

DNA: TGTGCCAGTAGTAATGGACTCCTCATCACTGAAGCTTTCTTT
CDR3: CASSNGLLITEAFF
J: TRBJ1-1
V: TRBV19
size: NA
D: NA

DNA: TGTGCCAGTAGTACCGGGACAGGAATGAACACTGAAGCTTTCTTT
CDR3: CASSTGTGMNTEAFF
J: TRBJ1-1
V: TRBV19
size: NA
D: TRBD1

DNA: TGTGCCAGCAGCACCGTTAGGACAGGGGGCGACGAGACCCAGTACTTC
CDR3: CASSTVRTGGDETQYF
J: TRBJ2-5
V: TRBV28
size: NA
D: TRBD1

DNA: TGTGCCAGCAGCTTCCAGGGAATCGAGCTGTTTTTT
CDR3: CASSFQGIELFF
J: TRBJ2-2
V: TRBV7-9
size: NA
D: NA

DNA: TGCGCCAGCAGCTTGCTACCACCGGGACTAGCGGGAGTCGATGAGCAGTTCTTC
CDR3: CASSLLPPGLAGVDEQFF
J: TRBJ2-1
V: TRBV5-1
size: NA
D: TRBD2

DNA: TGCGCCAGCAGCCCACAGGCCTCCTCTGGAAACACCATATATTTT
CDR3: CASSPQASSGNTIYF
J: TRBJ1-3
V: TRBV5-1
size: NA
D: NA

DNA: TGTGCCAGTAGTATAGCCAGCGGGAGCATAGATACGCAGTATTTT
CDR3: CASSIASGSIDTQYF
J: TRBJ2-3
V: TRBV19
size: NA
D: TRBD2

DNA: TGCGCCAGCAGCTTGGGACAGGGTAACTATGGCTACACCTTC
CDR3: CASSLGQGNYGYTF
J: TRBJ1-2
V: TRBV5-1
size: NA
D: TRBD1

DNA: TGCGCCAGCAGCCAAGTAGCCGGGACAGCCTACGAGCAGTACTTC
CDR3: CASSQVAGTAYEQYF
J: TRBJ2-7
V: TRBV4-1
size: NA
D: TRBD1

DNA: TGTGCCAGTAGTATTCGTGGACAGGGCGCGGGAGAGCAGTACTTC
CDR3: CASSIRGQGAGEQYF
J: TRBJ2-7
V: TRBV19
size: NA
D: TRBD1

DNA: TGTGCCAGTAGTACACAGGGGGCCCTCGGGGAAAAACTGTTTTTT
CDR3: CASSTQGALGEKLFF
J: TRBJ1-4
V: TRBV19
size: NA
D: TRBD1

DNA: TGTGCCAGCAGCTTAGGGTCAAGCGCGGATACGCAGTATTTT
CDR3: CASSLGSSADTQYF
J: TRBJ2-3
V: TRBV7-6
size: NA
D: NA

DNA: TGTGCCAGTAGTGATAGGGGGCGGGCGACCGGGGAGCTGTTTTTT
CDR3: CASSDRGRATGELFF
J: TRBJ2-2
V: TRBV19
size: NA
D: TRBD1

DNA: TGCGCCAGCACCCCGGGGTTGGCGAACACTGAAGCTTTCTTT
CDR3: CASTPGLANTEAFF
J: TRBJ1-1
V: TRBV5-1
size: NA
D: NA

DNA: TGTGCCAGCAGCTTGGACAGGAGTAGAGAGACCCAGTACTTC
CDR3: CASSLDRSRETQYF
J: TRBJ2-5
V: TRBV11-3
size: NA
D: TRBD1

DNA: TGTGCCTGGAGTCCGGGAGCGGGAGGGCGGGAGACCCAGTACTTC
CDR3: CAWSPGAGGRETQYF
J: TRBJ2-5
V: TRBV30
size: NA
D: TRBD2

DNA: TGCGCCAGCAGCGGGGTCACAGGGCCGTCCAAAAACATTCAGTACTTC
CDR3: CASSGVTGPSKNIQYF
J: TRBJ2-4
V: TRBV5-1
size: NA
D: NA

DNA: TGTGCCAGCATCCGCCTTGGAGCGGGAGGGGAGACCCAGTACTTC
CDR3: CASIRLGAGGETQYF
J: TRBJ2-5
V: TRBV28
size: NA
D: TRBD2

DNA: TGTGCCAGCAGCTTCCGGGACAGGACGGCCCAGTACTTC
CDR3: CASSFRDRTAQYF
J: TRBJ2-5
V: TRBV9
size: NA
D: TRBD1

DNA: TGTGCCAGCAGCTCGGGACTGCAGTATGGCTACACCTTC
CDR3: CASSSGLQYGYTF
J: TRBJ1-2
V: TRBV7-9
size: once
D: NA

DNA: TGTGCCAGCAGCTTAACGGAGGGGGCGGGTGGCTACACCTTC
CDR3: CASSLTEGAGGYTF
J: TRBJ1-2
V: TRBV11-2
size: once
D: TRBD1

DNA: TGTGCCAGCAGCGTACTAGGGACAGCTTACAATGAGCAGTTCTTC
CDR3: CASSVLGTAYNEQFF
J: TRBJ2-1
V: TRBV9
size: NA
D: TRBD1

DNA: TGCGCCAGCAGCCCTAACAGGGGTAGTGGCAATGAGCAGTTCTTC
CDR3: CASSPNRGSGNEQFF
J: TRBJ2-1
V: TRBV4-1
size: NA
D: TRBD1

DNA: TGTGCCAGTAGGACTGGACAGGGTTCCTATTCCTATGGCTACACCTTC
CDR3: CASRTGQGSYSYGYTF
J: TRBJ1-2
V: TRBV19
size: NA
D: TRBD1

DNA: TGTGCCAGCAGTTTGTTCAGGGGAAATGACGAGCAGTACTTC
CDR3: CASSLFRGNDEQYF
J: TRBJ2-7
V: TRBV28
size: NA
D: NA

DNA: TGTGCCAGCAGCTTAAACGCGGGACAAGAGACCCAGTACTTC
CDR3: CASSLNAGQETQYF
J: TRBJ2-5
V: TRBV11-2
size: NA
D: NA

DNA: TGTGCCAGTAGTCACGAGGGGGCGGGTAATGAGCAGTTCTTC
CDR3: CASSHEGAGNEQFF
J: TRBJ2-1
V: TRBV19
size: NA
D: TRBD1

DNA: TGTGCCAGCAGCCAAGATCCTCGGTCCTGGAGCACAGATACGCAGTATTTT
CDR3: CASSQDPRSWSTDTQYF
J: TRBJ2-3
V: TRBV4-2
size: NA
D: NA

DNA: TGTGCCAGCAGCACCAATCCGGGACAGGGAAAACCCTACGAGCAGTACTTC
CDR3: CASSTNPGQGKPYEQYF
J: TRBJ2-7
V: TRBV9
size: NA
D: TRBD1

DNA: TGTGCCAGCTCACCTGAAATAACGCAGGGGACCGGGGAGCTGTTTTTT
CDR3: CASSPEITQGTGELFF
J: TRBJ2-2
V: TRBV18
size: NA
D: NA

DNA: TGTGCCAGCAGGTCCCGCGGGCTCAATGAGCAGTTCTTC
CDR3: CASRSRGLNEQFF
J: TRBJ2-1
V: TRBV6-5
size: NA
D: NA

DNA: TGTGCCACCAGCAGTTACGGACTAGCGGGAACCGAGCAGTACTTC
CDR3: CATSSYGLAGTEQYF
J: TRBJ2-7
V: TRBV15
size: NA
D: TRBD2

DNA: TGTGCCAGCAGTCCGGGAAGTGAGCAGTACTTC
CDR3: CASSPGSEQYF
J: TRBJ2-7
V: TRBV7-9
size: NA
D: NA

DNA: TGTGCCAGCAGCTCCGGACTAGCGGGATTCTACAATGAGCAGTTCTTC
CDR3: CASSSGLAGFYNEQFF
J: TRBJ2-1
V: TRBV7-2
size: NA
D: TRBD2

DNA: TGCACCAGCACCGTACAGGGAAACACTGAAGCTTTCTTT
CDR3: CTSTVQGNTEAFF
J: TRBJ1-1
V: TRBV1
size: NA
D: NA

DNA: TGTGCCAGCAGCCGCAGGGACAGGTTCGAAGCTTTCTTT
CDR3: CASSRRDRFEAFF
J: TRBJ1-1
V: TRBV7-6
size: few
D: TRBD1

DNA: TGTGCCAGCAGTGAATGGACAGGGTATCAGCAGTTCTTC
CDR3: CASSEWTGYQQFF
J: TRBJ2-1
V: TRBV6-1
size: NA
D: TRBD1

DNA: TGTGCCAGCAGCCAGGGGGGACTAGCGGCCTCCTACAATGAGCAGTTCTTC
CDR3: CASSQGGLAASYNEQFF
J: TRBJ2-1
V: TRBV9
size: NA
D: TRBD2

DNA: TGTGCCAGCTCACAGGCTAGCGGGAGTAACCGTTACGAGCAGTACTTC
CDR3: CASSQASGSNRYEQYF
J: TRBJ2-7
V: TRBV18
size: NA
D: TRBD2

DNA: TGCGCCAGCAGCCAAGTTCACAGCTTCTCCTATGGCTACACCTTC
CDR3: CASSQVHSFSYGYTF
J: TRBJ1-2
V: TRBV4-1
size: NA
D: NA

DNA: TGTGCCAGCAGTTTTAGTATGGTCTACGAGCAGTACTTC
CDR3: CASSFSMVYEQYF
J: TRBJ2-7
V: TRBV28
size: NA
D: NA

DNA: TGTGCCAGCAGCCCAGGGGGACGGCGTTCCTACGAGCAGTACTTC
CDR3: CASSPGGRRSYEQYF
J: TRBJ2-7
V: TRBV9
size: NA
D: TRBD1

DNA: TGTGCCAGCAGTGAGAGATCGACTAGCGGGAGGGGGACGCAGTATTTT
CDR3: CASSERSTSGRGTQYF
J: TRBJ2-3
V: TRBV2
size: NA
D: TRBD2

DNA: TGTGCCAGCAGTGAAAGAGGCTCTGGGGCCAACGTCCTGACTTTC
CDR3: CASSERGSGANVLTF
J: TRBJ2-6
V: TRBV2
size: NA
D: NA

DNA: TGCGCCAGCAGCGGACGAGATAAAGACAGGGCTGGGGATGAGCAGTTCTTC
CDR3: CASSGRDKDRAGDEQFF
J: TRBJ2-1
V: TRBV5-1
size: NA
D: TRBD1